Given below is one TCR beta chain in context. No antigen is known for it. Unstimulated Tregs (CD4+CD25+CD127-) and CD4+CD25- non-Tregs were sorted from PBMCs. Here immunoSEQ multiplex PCR was the method, and the copy in TCRdb shows in-frame clones only, minus some. This table has 120,000 or so clones, around nine tenths appearing once. These data originate in a study of Tregs in tolerant kidney transplant recipients. Study-level findings and limits: Biological reproducibility was not directly addressed in this study. Activated donor B cell expansion appeared to reveal the most relevant donor-specific TCRbeta repertoire. Findings come from small patient numbers and require larger validation.

The CDR3 length is 17 residues. The V end was cut by 4 bases, the J end by 0 bases, with 16 bases between. Germline V gene sequence: CDR1 PRHDT, CDR2 FYEKMQ (reference sequence). The clonotype was recovered from a human donor in good health. The sample was CD4+ T cells from blood. The genes are TRBV13 and TRBJ2-1; D call uncertain. The chain's CDR3 is CASSYTGFGSSYNEQFF. Written as DNA, the CDR3 is TGTGCCAGCAGCTATACCGGGTTTGGCAGCTCCTACAATGAGCAGTTCTTC.